This TCR beta chain was captured in a study of T cells in localized non-small cell lung cancer. The count of this clone is one. The data were produced by immunoSEQ multiplex PCR, yet TCRdb's version contains in-frame clones alone and is incomplete. The table includes around 130,000 clones, approximately 88% detected once. The V gene's germline CDR1 is ENHRY and CDR2 SYGVKD. Trimming removed 3 bases from V and 6 bases from J, with 8 bases in between. CDR3 length: 13 amino acids. V gene TRBV10-3 combines with J gene TRBJ2-2; D is unresolved. The receptor was derived from a female donor at least 60 years old with stage I lung adenocarcinoma. Sequenced here: peripheral blood, sampled before any cancer treatment. CDR3 nucleotide sequence: TGTGCCATCAGTGATTTAATCCCCGGGGAGCTGTTTTTT. It is translated as CAISDLIPGELFF.